The clone carrying this TCR beta chain has just a few counts. This specimen comes from a study of T-cell reconstitution after alpha-beta-depleted transplantation in children. The TCRbeta library was prepared with unique molecular identifiers. MiXCR, run by TCRdb on the PCR reads, gives a single entry per CDR3 protein. The sample includes 400,000 to 500,000 distinct CDR3 sequences, around 9.9% seen only once; the top ten take roughly 5.1%. The CDR3 consists of 15 residues. Germline V gene data show CDR1 as MNHEY and CDR2 as SMNVEV (reference sequence). V lost 5 bases, J lost 0 bases, and 7 bases stayed unmatched.

This sequence originates from a human donor who donated a stem cell graft to a child with acute myeloid leukemia. The chain uses TRBV27 and TRBJ2-7; 7 bases are a match to TRBD2. Source: PBMCs from the stem cell graft donor, taken from the stem cell graft. The CDR3 DNA reads TGTGCCAGCAGTCCCCTGGGGGGGGTCTCCTACGAGCAGTACTTC. This gives the protein CASSPLGGVSYEQYF.